The 31 T cell receptor beta chains listed next were all sequenced from one sample in a study of T cell clonotyping in hematopoietic cell transplantation. Generated by immunoSEQ multiplex PCR, the TCRdb table keeps only in-frame clones and is missing some. Of several thousand clones listed, roughly 86% are singletons. Here the sequenced sample was peripheral blood mononuclear cells, taken 100 days after allogeneic stem cell transplant. All receptors come from a male patient aged 70 to 79 who had an allogeneic stem cell transplant from an unrelated donor, so T cells may come from the graft donor. Some clones in this sample may be carry-over from other donors' samples.

V gene TRBV29-1 combines with J gene TRBJ1-1; TRBD1 might be the D (6 bases). Per the germline V gene, CDR1 is SQVTM and CDR2 is ANQGSEA. The length of the CDR3 is 13 residues. Deletions cut 1 base from V and 4 bases from J, with 10 bases between. Written as DNA, the CDR3 is TGCAGCGTTGAAGGTACAGGGACCACTGAAGCTTTCTTT. The encoded protein is CSVEGTGTTEAFF.

V is TRBV7-9 and J is TRBJ2-5; no definite D call. Trimming cost V 1 base and J 5 bases, with 5 bases left between them. The CDR3 loop spans 12 amino acids. Germline lookup yields CDR1 SEHNR and CDR2 FQNEAQ (reference sequence). For the CDR3, the DNA is TGTGCCAGCAGCTTAGGCCGGGAGACCCAGTACTTC. Translating gives CASSLGRETQYF.

CDR3 in DNA: TGTGCCAGCAGCTCGGGACAATCCTACGAGCAGTACTTC. This codes for CASSSGQSYEQYF. The rearrangement links TRBV7-9 to TRBJ2-7, with TRBD1 as a possible D gene (6 bases). V was pared by 4 bases and J by 1 base, with 8 bases between. The CDR3 totals 13 residues. Germline V gene data show CDR1 as SEHNR and CDR2 as FQNEAQ (reference sequence).

V usage is TRBV6-5 and J usage is TRBJ2-3; no clear D. V lost 4 bases, J lost 0 bases, and 11 bases lay in between. There are 15 residues in the CDR3. Germline CDR1 is MNHEY and CDR2 is SVGAGI. The chain's CDR3 is CASSSRRPSTDTQYF. Here the CDR3 DNA reads TGTGCCAGCAGTTCCAGACGTCCTAGCACAGATACGCAGTATTTT.

This rearrangement joins TRBV2 to TRBJ1-3; no firm D call. Looked up from germline, CDR1 is SNHLY and CDR2 is FYNNEI. This CDR3 has 15 residues. Trimming removed 6 bases from V and 4 bases from J, with 16 bases in between. Here the CDR3 reads CASRELKGAGNTIYF. CDR3 nucleotide sequence: TGTGCCAGCAGAGAATTAAAGGGTGCCGGAAACACCATATATTTT. Looking up the rest from reference TRBV2 and TRBJ1-3 gives the full variable domain: EPEVTQTPSHQVTQMGQEVILRCVPISNHLYFYWYRQILGQKVEFLVSFYNNEISEKSEIFDDQFSVERPDGSNFTLKIRSTKLEDSAMYFCASRELKGAGNTIYFGEGSWLTVV.

The rearrangement uses TRBV29-1 and TRBJ1-1; a weak D match, TRBD1 (6 bases). Trimming shortened V by 7 bases and J by 3 bases, and 12 bases separated the two germline ends. Germline V gives CDR1 SQVTM, CDR2 ANQGSEA. This CDR3 is 12 amino acids long. The CDR3 reads CSANRDHTEAFF. In nucleotides, the CDR3 is TGCAGCGCAAACAGGGACCACACTGAAGCTTTCTTT.

The chain combines TRBV27 with TRBJ1-1; D not resolved. Germline V gene sequence: CDR1 MNHEY, CDR2 SMNVEV (reference sequence). V lost 6 bases and J 1 base, leaving 15 bases between the germline ends. The CDR3 runs to 15 residues. The CDR3 spells CASSTSFGQNTEAFF. The CDR3 DNA reads TGTGCCAGCAGCACTAGTTTCGGGCAGAACACTGAAGCTTTCTTT.

The chain is built from TRBV4-1 and TRBJ1-1; tentative D call: TRBD1 (5 bases). V lost 1 base, J lost 7 bases, and 10 bases lay in between. The germline V gene has CDR1 MGHRA and CDR2 YSYEKL. The CDR3 runs to 13 residues. This CDR3 is CASSQVFGGEAFF. The CDR3 nucleotides are TGCGCCAGCAGCCAAGTCTTTGGGGGTGAAGCTTTCTTT.

The chain couples TRBV27 to TRBJ2-7; TRBD1 aligns across 7 bases. The CDR3 has 16 amino acids. With V trimmed by 5 bases and J by 2 bases, 12 bases remained unmatched. Germline-derived CDR1 and CDR2 are MNHEY and SMNVEV (reference sequence). The CDR3 region is CASSPSVGQRTYEQYF. CDR3 bases: TGTGCCAGCAGTCCGTCTGTGGGACAGAGGACCTACGAGCAGTACTTC.

V is TRBV6-5 and J is TRBJ2-4; 7 bases align to TRBD2. V dropped 2 bases and J dropped 3; count of bases not matched to a gene: 1. Germline-derived CDR1 and CDR2 are MNHEY and SVGAGI. The CDR3 has 14 residues. The CDR3 bases are TGTGCCAGCAGTTACGGGACTAACAAAAACATTCAGTACTTC. Residues: CASSYGTNKNIQYF.

This clone was observed a few times. J is TRBJ2-7 and V is TRBV19; D not resolved. Germline-derived CDR1 and CDR2 are LNHDA and SQIVND (reference sequence). V lost 3 bases, J lost 2 bases, and 11 bases lay in between. This CDR3 spans 14 amino acids. CDR3 region: CASSIQNSPYEQYF. DNA for the CDR3: TGTGCCAGTAGTATTCAGAACTCCCCCTACGAGCAGTACTTC.

The V gene is TRBV7-9, the J gene TRBJ1-5; D unclear. This CDR3 is built from 14 residues. Trimming left V 4 bases short and J 3 bases short, with 10 bases between. Germline assignment: CDR1 SEHNR and CDR2 FQNEAQ (reference sequence). The CDR3 DNA follows: TGTGCCAGCAGCTCATGGGGATCCAATCAGCCCCAGCATTTT. This gives the protein CASSSWGSNQPQHF.

The J gene is TRBJ2-1, the V gene TRBV4-1; D not certain. The germline V and J ends were trimmed by 4 bases and 0 bases, with 22 bases remaining between them. Germline V gene data show CDR1 as MGHRA and CDR2 as YSYEKL. There are 19 residues in the CDR3. As DNA, the CDR3 is TGCGCCAGCAGCCGAGCCGCCCCCTATAGGACGAGCTCCTACAATGAGCAGTTCTTC. Translating it yields CASSRAAPYRTSSYNEQFF.

The chain has TRBV6-4 and TRBJ1-2; TRBD1 might be the D (5 bases). CDR1 and CDR2 (germline): MRHNA, SNTAGT. The CDR3 consists of 20 residues. Between the trimmed V and J ends, which lost 2 bases and 4 bases, there was a span of 29 bases. CDR3 amino acids: CASSDVNEPGNVASFYGYTF. CDR3 DNA sequence: TGTGCCAGCAGTGACGTAAACGAGCCAGGGAACGTCGCTTCTTTCTATGGCTACACCTTC.

V usage is TRBV15 and J usage is TRBJ2-1; a possible D gene is TRBD2 (6 bases). Trimming shortened V by 0 bases and J by 6 bases, and 15 bases separated the two germline ends. The CDR3 consists of 16 residues. Germline CDR1 and CDR2: LNHNV and YYDKDF (reference sequence). CDR3 sequence: CATSRDHGGPINEQFF. CDR3 in DNA: TGTGCCACCAGCAGAGATCACGGAGGGCCGATCAATGAGCAGTTCTTC.

In this sample, this clone turned up once. V gene TRBV7-2 combines with J gene TRBJ2-7, with a weak D call TRBD1 (5 bases). Trimming pared 5 bases from V and 7 bases from J, leaving 12 bases between. The CDR3 runs 12 residues. CDR1 is SGHTA, CDR2 FQGNSA, per germline. CDR3 sequence (DNA): TGTGCCAGCAGCCGGCTAGGGGTGGAGCAGTACTTC. Its protein product is CASSRLGVEQYF. Full variable domain (outside the CDR3, taken from reference TRBV7-2 and TRBJ2-7): GAGVSQSPSNKVTEKGKDVELRCDPISGHTALYWYRQSLGQGLEFLIYFQGNSAPDKSGLPSDRFSAERTGGSVSTLTIQRTQQEDSAVYLCASSRLGVEQYFGPGTRLTVT.

This clone appeared a single time. V is TRBV5-4 and J is TRBJ1-5, with 7 bases lining up with TRBD1. This CDR3 spans 16 amino acids. The ends lost 0 bases at V and 3 bases at J; junction bases unmatched: 6. Germline values: CDR1 SGHNT, CDR2 YYREEE (reference sequence). This CDR3 is CASSLGGGSDNQPQHF. CDR3 DNA sequence: TGTGCCAGCAGCTTGGGAGGGGGCAGCGACAATCAGCCCCAGCATTTT.

This sequence joins TRBV10-2 and TRBJ1-1; D remains unclear. Trimming took off 6 bases at V and 2 bases at J, with 10 bases between the two ends. The CDR3 is 13 amino acids. Germline CDR1 WSHSY, CDR2 SAAADI. The CDR3 sequence: CASRTATNTEAFF. DNA for the CDR3: TGCGCCAGCAGAACAGCTACAAACACTGAAGCTTTCTTT.

This chain connects TRBV27 to TRBJ1-2, with a tentative D call TRBD1 (5 bases). Per germline, CDR1 MNHEY and CDR2 SMNVEV (reference sequence). This CDR3 is 13 amino acids long. Trimming shortened V by 5 bases and J by 1 base, and 8 bases separated the two germline ends. The chain's CDR3 is CASSDRVNYGYTF. The CDR3 coding sequence is TGTGCCAGCAGTGACAGAGTTAACTATGGCTACACCTTC.

The J gene is TRBJ2-1, the V gene TRBV10-3; no clear D gene. V was trimmed by 3 bases and J by 0 bases, leaving 9 bases between them. This CDR3 contains 15 residues. Germline V gene data show CDR1 as ENHRY and CDR2 as SYGVKD. The CDR3 protein is CAISEDPSSYNEQFF. In DNA, the CDR3 is TGTGCCATCAGTGAAGACCCAAGCTCCTACAATGAGCAGTTCTTC.

This chain joins TRBV27 and TRBJ2-3; D might be TRBD2 (6 bases). CDR3 size: 16 residues. CDR1 MNHEY and CDR2 SMNVEV come from the germline V gene (reference sequence). Between the trimmed V and J ends, which lost 4 bases and 4 bases, there was a span of 18 bases. The chain's CDR3 is CASSSRLGDPPDTQYF. The DNA of the CDR3 is TGTGCCAGCAGTTCTCGACTAGGGGATCCGCCAGATACGCAGTATTTT.

The chain couples TRBV6-4 to TRBJ2-1; 8 nucleotides align to TRBD2. Looked up from germline, CDR1 is MRHNA and CDR2 is SNTAGT. The CDR3 is 16 amino acids. V lost 2 bases to trimming and J lost 7 bases; unmatched junction nucleotides: 10. CDR3 nucleotide sequence: TGTGCCAGCAGTGACCCAACAGCGGGAGTATTAAATGAGCAGTTCTTC. This encodes CASSDPTAGVLNEQFF.

The rearrangement uses TRBV6-5 and TRBJ2-7; either TRBD1 or TRBD2 may supply D (6 bases each). This CDR3 comprises 15 residues. Germline V gene sequence: CDR1 MNHEY, CDR2 SVGAGI. V lost 4 bases to trimming and J lost 5 bases, with 18 bases between them. The CDR3 region is CASSLLGGGDHEQYF. CDR3 sequence (DNA): TGTGCCAGCAGTTTGCTGGGGGGCGGTGACCACGAGCAGTACTTC.

This clone has only one observation. The chain carries TRBV2 and TRBJ2-5; D is unresolved. V lost 8 bases and J 0 bases, leaving 13 bases between the germline ends. CDR1 is SNHLY and CDR2 is FYNNEI in the germline V gene. The CDR3 is made up of 14 amino acids. This CDR3 is CASDPWQYQETQYF. CDR3 sequence (DNA): TGTGCCAGCGACCCATGGCAATACCAAGAGACCCAGTACTTC.

The chain recombines TRBV7-9 with TRBJ1-5; no clear D gene. From germline, CDR1 is SEHNR and CDR2 FQNEAQ (reference sequence). V lost 1 base to trimming and J lost 9 bases, with 7 bases between them. There are 12 residues in the CDR3. The CDR3 DNA is TGTGCCAGCAGCTTAGATAGCAGGCCCCAGCATTTT. Translated, it gives CASSLDSRPQHF.

This clone appeared a few times. The gene calls are TRBV6-5 and TRBJ2-7; no clear D gene. Looked up from germline, CDR1 is MNHEY and CDR2 is SVGAGI. V lost 2 bases, J lost 1 base, and 6 bases lay in between. This CDR3 has 13 amino acids. In nucleotides, the CDR3 is TGTGCCAGCAGTTACCCTAGATCCTACGAGCAGTACTTC. Amino acid sequence: CASSYPRSYEQYF.

The V call is TRBV5-1, the J call TRBJ1-3, with TRBD1 identical over 7 bases. Looked up from germline, CDR1 is SGHRS and CDR2 is YFSETQ. V shed 2 bases and J 0 bases; nucleotides not matched to a gene: 5. The CDR3 is 16 amino acids. CDR3 loop: CASSLGTADSGNTIYF. For the CDR3, the DNA is TGCGCCAGCAGCTTAGGGACAGCCGACTCTGGAAACACCATATATTTT.

This clone is medium-sized in the sample. The gene calls are TRBV28 and TRBJ1-2; 9 bases align to TRBD1. Germline-derived CDR1 and CDR2 are MDHEN and SYDVKM. The trim removed 5 bases at V and 8 bases at J, leaving 6 bases unmatched. This CDR3 spans 13 amino acids. The DNA of the CDR3 is TGTGCCAGCAGTCTACAGGGGGCTGGGGGCTACACCTTC. Protein product: CASSLQGAGGYTF.

With respect to this clone: A read error may produce the germline difference seen at one junction end. V is TRBV7-9 and J is TRBJ1-2; D is ambiguous. The germline CDR1 and CDR2 sequences are SEHNR and FQNEAQ (reference sequence). The CDR3 is 8 amino acids. In DNA form, the CDR3 reads TGTGCCAGCAGCTTATCCTCCTTC. It encodes CASSLSSF.

The chain employs TRBV5-6 and TRBJ2-2, with 11 bases aligning to TRBD2. V was pared by 3 bases and J by 5 bases, with 6 bases of the junction left unmatched. Per the germline V gene, CDR1 is SGHDT and CDR2 is YYEEEE. The CDR3 runs 16 residues. The CDR3 spells CASSYGTSGITGELFF. In DNA form, the CDR3 reads TGTGCCAGCAGCTACGGGACTAGCGGCATAACCGGGGAGCTGTTTTTT.

This chain links TRBV9 with TRBJ2-7; TRBD1 aligns across 7 bases. Germline loops: CDR1 SGDLS, CDR2 YYNGEE. There are 14 residues in the CDR3. V lost 4 bases to trimming and J lost 2 bases; unmatched junction nucleotides: 6. The chain's CDR3 is CASSPGQDTYEQYF. DNA for the CDR3: TGTGCCAGCAGCCCCGGACAGGACACCTACGAGCAGTACTTC.